This T cell receptor (beta chain) was documented in a study of T cells after yellow fever vaccination. The CDR3 length is 14 residues. The V end was cut by 6 bases, the J end by 1 base, with 12 bases between. CDR1 is MNHEY, CDR2 SMNVEV, per germline (reference sequence). Template-switching 5'RACE yielded the TCR cDNA; a universal primer site and UMIs were added in the process. TCRdb re-called the 5' RACE reads with MiXCR, one entry per CDR3 protein. The sample yields hundreds of thousands of distinct CDR3 sequences, roughly 19% seen once. The receptor was isolated from a man aged 25 to 45 who received the YFV17D yellow fever vaccine. The chain joins TRBV27 to TRBJ2-5; D is perhaps TRBD1 (5 bases). The sample here was PBMCs, taken 15 days after the yellow fever booster vaccination. The CDR3 loop is CASRVGVRQETQYF. CDR3 in DNA: TGTGCCAGCAGAGTAGGGGTCCGCCAAGAGACCCAGTACTTC.